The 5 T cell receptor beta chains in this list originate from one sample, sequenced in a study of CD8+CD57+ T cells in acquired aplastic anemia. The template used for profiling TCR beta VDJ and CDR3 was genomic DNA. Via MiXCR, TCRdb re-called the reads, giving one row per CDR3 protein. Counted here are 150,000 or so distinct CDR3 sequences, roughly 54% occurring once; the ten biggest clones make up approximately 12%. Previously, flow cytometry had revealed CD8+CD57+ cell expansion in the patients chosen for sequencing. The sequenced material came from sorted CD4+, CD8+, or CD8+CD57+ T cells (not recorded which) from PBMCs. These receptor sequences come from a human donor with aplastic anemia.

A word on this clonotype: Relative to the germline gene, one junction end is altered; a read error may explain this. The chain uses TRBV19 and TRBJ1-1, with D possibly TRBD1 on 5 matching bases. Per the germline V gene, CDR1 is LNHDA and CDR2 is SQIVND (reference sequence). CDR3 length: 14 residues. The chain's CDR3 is CASRIGAGWTEAFF. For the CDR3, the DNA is TGTGCCAGTAGAATAGGGGCAGGGTGGACTGAAGCTTTCTTT.

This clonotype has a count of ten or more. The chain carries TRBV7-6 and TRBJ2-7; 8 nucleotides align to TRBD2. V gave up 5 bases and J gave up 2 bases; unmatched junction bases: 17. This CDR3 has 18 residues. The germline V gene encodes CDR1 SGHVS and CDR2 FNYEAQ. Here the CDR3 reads CASSQEGGGPQIPYEQYF. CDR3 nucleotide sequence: TGTGCCAGCAGCCAGGAAGGCGGGGGGCCGCAAATTCCCTACGAGCAGTACTTC.

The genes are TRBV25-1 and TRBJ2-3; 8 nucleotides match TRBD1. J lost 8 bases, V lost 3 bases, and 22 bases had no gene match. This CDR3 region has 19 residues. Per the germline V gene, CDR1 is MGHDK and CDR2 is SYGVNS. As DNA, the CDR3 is TGTGCCAGCAGTGACGACAGGGGAAGTCGAGGCACACACGCAGGTACGCAGTATTTT. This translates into CASSDDRGSRGTHAGTQYF.

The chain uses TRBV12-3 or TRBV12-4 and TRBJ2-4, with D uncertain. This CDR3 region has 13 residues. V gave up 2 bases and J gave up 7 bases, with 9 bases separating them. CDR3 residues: CASSLWPVNIQYF. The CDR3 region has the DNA TGTGCCAGCAGTTTATGGCCGGTGAACATTCAGTACTTC.

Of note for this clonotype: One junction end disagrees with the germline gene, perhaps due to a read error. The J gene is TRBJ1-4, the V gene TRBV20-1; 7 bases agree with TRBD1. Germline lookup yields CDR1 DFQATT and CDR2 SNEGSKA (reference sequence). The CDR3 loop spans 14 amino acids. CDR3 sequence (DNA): TGCAGTGCGAATTGGGGGACAGAGAATGAAAAACTGCTTTTT. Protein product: CSANWGTENEKLLF.